Listed below are T cell receptor beta chains from one sample, sequenced in a study of Ad26.COV2.S vaccination and SARS-CoV-2 variants. Sequencing used immunoSEQ multiplex PCR; TCRdb keeps in-frame clones, though not all of them. The repertoire includes hundreds of thousands of clones, approximately 86% of them detected once, and roughly a tenth sits in the top ten. The source material was peripheral blood, sampled in a trial of Ad26.COV2.S vaccine versus placebo. These receptor sequences come from a person between 18 and 60 years old who received the Ad26.COV2.S COVID-19 vaccine or a placebo. The CDR3 runs from the conserved cysteine through the conserved F or W. Fields, in order: V gene, D gene, clone size, J gene, CDR3 protein, CDR3 DNA. D genes are given only for firm matches. Not all rows give a size; the values are once, few, many and, for expanded clones, a class.

TRBV7-9,NA,NA,TRBJ1-1,CASSLGRGSNTEAFF,TGTGCCAGCAGCTTAGGTCGGGGTTCGAACACTGAAGCTTTCTTT
TRBV7-2,TRBD2,once,TRBJ2-1,CASRQTSGRSYNEQFF,TGTGCCAGCAGACAGACTAGCGGGAGGTCCTACAATGAGCAGTTCTTC
TRBV5-5,TRBD2,NA,TRBJ2-1,CASSLVVSGSLHNEQFF,TGTGCCAGCAGCTTGGTGGTTAGCGGGAGCCTTCACAATGAGCAGTTCTTC
TRBV28,TRBD1,NA,TRBJ1-2,CASSLMSGQSNYGYTF,TGTGCCAGCAGCCTAATGTCGGGACAGAGTAACTATGGCTACACCTTC
TRBV7-9,TRBD2,NA,TRBJ2-7,CASSPILAGVNEQYF,TGTGCCAGCAGCCCTATCCTAGCGGGAGTCAACGAGCAGTACTTC
TRBV5-1,TRBD1,once,TRBJ2-3,CASSPRRDRGLDTQYF,TGCGCCAGCAGCCCCCGGCGGGACAGGGGGTTAGATACGCAGTATTTT
TRBV27,NA,NA,TRBJ1-1,CASTDHMNTEAFF,TGTGCCAGCACCGACCACATGAACACTGAAGCTTTCTTT
TRBV7-9,NA,NA,TRBJ2-1,CASSPREFEPKYNEQFF,TGTGCCAGCAGCCCGAGAGAGTTCGAGCCAAAATACAATGAGCAGTTCTTC
TRBV4-1,NA,NA,TRBJ1-1,CASSPTGFTEAFF,TGCGCCAGCAGCCCCACAGGGTTCACTGAAGCTTTCTTT
TRBV6-2/TRBV6-3,TRBD2,NA,TRBJ2-1,CASSLLSGRPYNEQFF,TGTGCCAGCAGCCTGCTTAGCGGGCGCCCTTACAATGAGCAGTTCTTC
TRBV15,TRBD1,once,TRBJ1-2,CATSRARTGGSGYTF,TGTGCCACCAGCAGAGCACGGACAGGGGGCTCTGGCTACACCTTC
TRBV5-1,TRBD1,few,TRBJ1-2,CASSLGQGVDYGYTF,TGCGCCAGCAGCCTTGGACAGGGGGTAGACTATGGCTACACCTTC
TRBV7-9,NA,NA,TRBJ2-7,CASSLQAPGRRLSREQYF,TGTGCCAGCAGCCTCCAGGCTCCGGGACGGAGGCTTTCTAGAGAGCAGTACTTC
TRBV10-3,NA,NA,TRBJ2-7,CAISESTSYEQYF,TGTGCCATCAGTGAGTCGACCTCCTACGAGCAGTACTTC
TRBV15,NA,NA,TRBJ1-2,CATSLAGRPFYGYTF,TGTGCCACCAGCCTAGCGGGGAGGCCATTCTATGGCTACACCTTC
TRBV7-9,NA,NA,TRBJ1-1,CASSDRGLNTEAFF,TGTGCCAGCAGCGATAGGGGACTGAACACTGAAGCTTTCTTT
TRBV7-9,NA,NA,TRBJ1-2,CASSPSEGVYGYTF,TGTGCCAGCAGTCCATCGGAAGGGGTCTATGGCTACACCTTC
TRBV6-5,NA,NA,TRBJ1-1,CASSYSRGDSKAFF,TGTGCCAGCAGTTACTCTAGGGGTGACTCTAAAGCTTTCTTT
TRBV7-2,TRBD1,NA,TRBJ1-2,CASSLRTGDRYTF,TGTGCCAGCAGCTTAAGGACAGGGGACCGCTACACCTTC
TRBV3-1/TRBV3-2,TRBD1,NA,TRBJ1-5,CASSSRTGSNQPQHF,TGTGCCAGCAGCTCCCGGACAGGGAGCAATCAGCCCCAGCATTTT
TRBV4-2,NA,NA,TRBJ2-3,CASSRQIGAWKASTDTQYF,TGTGCCAGCAGCCGGCAAATCGGAGCGTGGAAGGCTAGCACAGATACGCAGTATTTT
TRBV5-1,NA,NA,TRBJ1-6,CASSFTGRADSPLHF,TGCGCCAGCAGCTTTACTGGAAGGGCGGATTCACCCCTCCACTTT
TRBV4-3,NA,NA,TRBJ2-2,CASSQEGPTGELFF,TGCGCCAGCAGCCAAGAAGGACCGACCGGGGAGCTGTTTTTT
TRBV4-2,TRBD2,NA,TRBJ2-1,CASSEGLERGLWNEQFF,TGTGCCAGCAGCGAAGGACTAGAGAGAGGTTTGTGGAATGAGCAGTTCTTC
TRBV18,NA,NA,TRBJ2-4,CASSPSSRGLAKNIQYF,TGTGCCAGCTCACCCTCCTCTAGAGGGCTAGCCAAAAACATTCAGTACTTC
TRBV6-2/TRBV6-3,NA,NA,TRBJ2-7,CASSYTGLNVLEQYF,TGTGCCAGCAGTTACACAGGCCTAAACGTTCTCGAGCAGTACTTC
TRBV6-2/TRBV6-3,NA,once,TRBJ2-3,CASSYSKGSYTTDTQYF,TGTGCCAGCAGTTACTCGAAGGGTAGCTATACCACAGATACGCAGTATTTT
TRBV28,TRBD1,NA,TRBJ1-5,CASRQGNNQPQHF,TGTGCCAGCAGACAGGGGAACAATCAGCCCCAGCATTTT
TRBV29-1,NA,few,TRBJ1-1,CSVDLKMNTEAFF,TGCAGCGTTGACTTAAAAATGAACACTGAAGCTTTCTTT
TRBV29-1,NA,NA,TRBJ2-3,CSVGVGDTQYF,TGCAGCGTTGGGGTTGGGGATACGCAGTATTTT
TRBV3-1/TRBV3-2,NA,NA,TRBJ1-6,CASSQEGRANNSPLHF,TGTGCCAGCAGCCAAGAAGGCAGGGCCAATAATTCACCCCTCCACTTT
TRBV28,NA,NA,TRBJ2-5,CASRRGTAVQETQYF,TGTGCCAGCAGACGCGGGACAGCGGTCCAAGAGACCCAGTACTTC
TRBV7-3,TRBD1,NA,TRBJ2-7,CASSLIVRTGIYEQYF,TGTGCCAGCAGCTTAATAGTTAGGACAGGCATCTACGAGCAGTACTTC
TRBV28,TRBD2,once,TRBJ2-1,CASSFSLKLGGGPGEQFF,TGTGCCAGCAGTTTCAGCCTAAAGCTTGGGGGAGGGCCCGGGGAGCAGTTCTTC
TRBV27,NA,once,TRBJ2-1,CASSLAWGNEQFF,TGTGCCAGCAGTCTAGCGTGGGGGAATGAGCAGTTCTTC
TRBV28,NA,NA,TRBJ1-1,CASSHTITEAFF,TGTGCCAGCAGTCACACAATCACTGAAGCTTTCTTT
TRBV11-2,TRBD2,NA,TRBJ2-3,CASSGWTSGADTQYF,TGTGCCAGCAGCGGCTGGACTAGCGGGGCCGATACGCAGTATTTT
TRBV19,NA,NA,TRBJ2-3,CASNGRVSTDTQYF,TGTGCCAGTAATGGCAGGGTGAGCACAGATACGCAGTATTTT
TRBV19,NA,NA,TRBJ1-6,CASSLSPGWNNSPLHF,TGTGCCAGTAGTCTCTCCCCGGGATGGAATAATTCACCCCTCCACTTT
TRBV7-2,NA,NA,TRBJ1-2,CASSFNYGYTF,TGTGCCAGCAGCTTTAACTATGGCTACACCTTC
TRBV19,NA,NA,TRBJ1-6,CASIPGGGTNSPLHF,TGTGCCAGTATCCCGGGAGGGGGAACGAATTCACCCCTCCACTTT
TRBV5-1,NA,NA,TRBJ1-4,CASSLGSGTGEKLFF,TGCGCCAGCAGCTTGGGATCCGGGACGGGTGAAAAACTGTTTTTT
TRBV4-1,TRBD1,NA,TRBJ1-5,CASSHGTGQAQHF,TGCGCCAGCAGCCACGGGACGGGACAGGCCCAGCATTTT
TRBV6-5,NA,NA,TRBJ2-1,CASSWGDRYNEQFF,TGTGCCAGCAGTTGGGGGGACAGATACAATGAGCAGTTCTTC